This TCR beta chain emerged from a study of blood T cell repertoires in COVID-19. Background on the study: PBMCs, B-cell-depleted T cells, or T cells provided the cDNA or gDNA that made up the material.

Original methodology: Using reference gene primer amplification, nucleated cell counts were estimated. Profiled with immunoSEQ multiplex PCR; TCRdb holds only in-frame clones, not every one. V, J and clone size were drawn from that table, and D and trimming were deduced from the DNA. The sample records 100,000 to 150,000 clones, around four fifths being singletons. Germline CDR1 and CDR2: SGDLS and YYNGEE. The V end lost 3 bases, the J end lost 8 bases, and 18 bases lay between the germline ends. The CDR3 covers 15 residues. This TCR was sampled from a man in his forties with active or convalescent COVID-19. The chain links TRBV9 to TRBJ2-4; weak D call: TRBD1 (5 bases). Sequencing input: peripheral blood. CDR3 loop: CASSAQPREGDIQYF. CDR3 coding DNA: TGTGCCAGCAGCGCCCAACCCAGGGAAGGGGACATTCAGTACTTC.